This T cell receptor (beta chain) was profiled in a study of T cells in Graves' hyperthyroidism and ophthalmopathy. RNA transcripts yielded amplified TCR beta CDR3 regions. The HTBI primer set was used in a first-round RT-PCR of the TCR CDR3. From the multiplex PCR reads, TCRdb called clonotypes with MiXCR, one entry per CDR3 protein. The table has about 600,000 distinct CDR3 sequences, 16% seen once; the top ten hold roughly 3.3%. A word on this clonotype: This may stem from a read error, because a much larger clone lies one nucleotide away. This is likely a read error, given that the CDR3 carries no conserved phenylalanine or tryptophan at its end.

This CDR3 contains 12 residues. Trimming removed 4 bases at V and 1 base at J, with 4 bases between. Germline values: CDR1 LGHDT, CDR2 YNNKEL (reference sequence). Source material: blood. The sequence came from a woman in her thirties or forties with Graves' ophthalmopathy. This chain joins TRBV3-1 and TRBJ1-1; D unclear. The CDR3 coding sequence is TGTGCCAGCAGCCGGGAGAACACTGAAGCTTTCCTT. Its protein product is CASSRENTEAFL.